What follows are 26 T cell receptor beta chains derived from one specimen sequenced in a study of Graves' ophthalmopathy and Graves' hyperthyroidism. Scientists amplified the TCR beta CDR3 regions from RNA transcripts. First-round RT-PCR used HTBI primers; second-round multiplex PCR followed. TCRdb passed the multiplex PCR reads through MiXCR, listing each CDR3 protein once. The table lists about 400,000 distinct CDR3 sequences, 18% of them singletons. The sample consisted of peripheral blood. All receptors derive from a woman in her late teens or twenties with Graves' ophthalmopathy.

This clonotype was seen ten or more times. This clone may be a read error of a much larger clone one base away. As the CDR3 is not closed by the conserved phenylalanine or tryptophan, this likely results from a read error. The chain carries TRBV7-2 and TRBJ2-5; no definite D call. The germline CDR1 and CDR2 sequences are SGHTA and FQGNSA. The CDR3 covers 12 residues. V lost 5 bases and J 0 bases, leaving 4 bases between the germline ends. This CDR3 is CASSPYQETQYS. The CDR3 DNA follows: TGTGCCAGCAGCCCGTACCAAGAGACCCAGTACTCC.

This clonotype has at least ten counts. This chain uses TRBV19 with TRBJ2-4; TRBD1 matches 10 bases. The CDR3 contains 17 residues. Germline values: CDR1 LNHDA, CDR2 SQIVND (reference sequence). J gave up 0 bases and V 4 bases, and 6 bases lay outside the gene matches. The CDR3 bases are TGTGCCAGTAGTACCCATAGACAGGGGGCAGCCAAAAACATTCAGTACTTC. It specifies CASSTHRQGAAKNIQYF.

This clonotype was seen many times. This chain joins TRBV6-2 or TRBV6-3 and TRBJ1-1, with unresolved D. Trimming took 0 bases from V and 1 from J, leaving 12 bases between them. CDR1 MNHEY and CDR2 SVGEGT come from the germline V gene. The CDR3 covers 16 residues. In nucleotides, the CDR3 is TGTGCCAGCAGTTACTCAGGAGGGCGGGAGAACACTGAAGCTTTCTTT. The encoded protein is CASSYSGGRENTEAFF.

This clonotype was found many times. The J gene is TRBJ2-2, the V gene TRBV11-2; D remains unclear. The germline gives CDR1 SGHAT, CDR2 FQNNGV. The CDR3 runs to 14 residues. The V gene lost 1 base and the J gene lost 7 bases, with 10 bases spanning the gap. The CDR3 protein is CASSLVLRRGELFF. In DNA form, the CDR3 reads TGTGCCAGCAGCTTAGTTCTTAGGCGCGGGGAGCTGTTTTTT.

This clonotype was seen at least ten times. The gene calls are TRBV7-8 and TRBJ2-4, with 12 bases identical to TRBD1. The germline V gene has CDR1 SGHVS and CDR2 FQNEAQ. This CDR3 is 17 amino acids long. The ends lost 5 bases at V and 2 bases at J; junction bases unmatched: 7. CDR3 sequence (DNA): TGTGCCAGCAGCACCGGGACAGGGGGCATTTCCAAAAACATTCAGTACTTC. Protein: CASSTGTGGISKNIQYF.

This chain connects TRBV11-2 to TRBJ1-3; D remains unclear. Germline V gives CDR1 SGHAT, CDR2 FQNNGV. The CDR3 is made up of 17 amino acids. V shed 5 bases and J shed 2 bases, with 19 bases lying between them. The CDR3 DNA follows: TGTGCCAGCAGCCCCCGGGCCTATCCTGGGGCTGGAAACACCATATATTTT. It translates to CASSPRAYPGAGNTIYF.

This clonotype has a count of ten or more. The chain is built from TRBV7-8 and TRBJ1-1; no firm D call. The length of the CDR3 is 15 residues. Germline V gene data show CDR1 as SGHVS and CDR2 as FQNEAQ. V lost 0 bases to trimming and J lost 2 bases, with 10 bases between them. DNA for the CDR3: TGTGCCAGCAGCTTAGCGCAGGTACTAAACACTGAAGCTTTCTTT. This sequence encodes CASSLAQVLNTEAFF.

In its sample, this clonotype was seen many times. The chain employs TRBV12-3 or TRBV12-4 and TRBJ1-1; 10 bases are shared with TRBD1. V gave up 5 bases and J gave up 6 bases; unmatched junction bases: 6. CDR3 size: 14 residues. CDR3 region: CASSAWTGGAEAFF. As DNA, the CDR3 is TGTGCCAGCAGTGCTTGGACAGGGGGGGCTGAAGCTTTCTTT.

The sample holds many counts of this clonotype. The chain carries TRBV7-2 and TRBJ1-6; D is ambiguous. Trimming took off 7 bases at V and 9 bases at J, with 19 bases between the two ends. This CDR3 spans 15 amino acids. The V gene's germline CDR1 is SGHTA and CDR2 FQGNSA. The CDR3 protein is CASTGHGVVSSPLHF. CDR3 nucleotide sequence: TGTGCCAGCACCGGTCACGGGGTAGTGAGTTCACCCCTCCACTTT.

CDR3 sequence (DNA): TGTGCCAGCAGCGTACCAGCGGGAGGAGGCACCGGGGAGCTGTTTTTT. Translated, it gives CASSVPAGGGTGELFF. The chain links TRBV9 to TRBJ2-2, with TRBD2 identical over 9 bases. The CDR3 sequence is 16 residues long. Germline values: CDR1 SGDLS, CDR2 YYNGEE. V trimming: 1 base; J trimming: 4 bases; junction bases outside the gene matches: 5.

The sample holds many counts of this clonotype. This chain connects TRBV28 to TRBJ2-4; maybe TRBD2 (5 bases). The length of the CDR3 is 14 residues. Germline V lookup: CDR1 MDHEN, CDR2 SYDVKM. V was trimmed by 7 bases and J by 0 bases, leaving 10 bases between them. This chain's CDR3 is CASKEVIAKNIQYF. In DNA form, the CDR3 reads TGTGCCAGCAAGGAGGTCATAGCCAAAAACATTCAGTACTTC.

In this sample, this clonotype turned up many times. This chain links TRBV5-6 with TRBJ2-7, with unresolved D. Germline lookup yields CDR1 SGHDT and CDR2 YYEEEE. This CDR3 is built from 14 residues. Trimming removed 1 base at V and 2 bases at J, with 10 bases between. The CDR3 nucleotides read TGTGCCAGCAGCTTGCCCCATTCCCCCTACGAGCAGTACTTC. It is translated as CASSLPHSPYEQYF.

This clonotype was found a few times. The rearrangement uses TRBV6-2 or TRBV6-3 and TRBJ2-7, with D perhaps TRBD1 (6 bases). Per the germline V gene, CDR1 is MNHEY and CDR2 is SVGEGT. The ends were cut back, 5 bases at V and 0 bases at J, with 17 bases in the middle. The CDR3 totals 16 residues. The CDR3 DNA is TGTGCCAGCAGTCTTCCTGGACAGCGAAGCTCCTACGAGCAGTACTTC. It translates to CASSLPGQRSSYEQYF.

In its sample, this clonotype was seen many times. The chain joins TRBV11-2 to TRBJ2-7; D may be TRBD2 (5 bases). Germline V gene data show CDR1 as SGHAT and CDR2 as FQNNGV. V lost 0 bases, J lost 6 bases, and 12 bases lay in between. This CDR3 region has 14 residues. The CDR3 DNA reads TGTGCCAGCAGCTTAGATGGAGGCGCCCTCGAGCAGTACTTC. Amino acid sequence: CASSLDGGALEQYF.

In its sample, this clonotype was seen many times. The CDR3 DNA follows: TGTGCCATCAGTGGTGGGGCAGTTAGGCAGCCCCAGCATTTT. Amino acid sequence: CAISGGAVRQPQHF. This sequence joins TRBV10-3 and TRBJ1-5, with D tentatively TRBD1 (5 bases). V lost 4 bases, J lost 7 bases, and 14 bases lay in between. Germline CDR1 and CDR2: ENHRY and SYGVKD. This CDR3 is built from 14 residues.

At least ten counts were recorded for this clonotype. The chain joins TRBV11-2 to TRBJ2-7, with D possibly being TRBD2 (5 bases). This CDR3 contains 13 residues. With 5 bases removed from V and 3 bases from J, the gap between germline ends came to 11 bases. Germline assignment: CDR1 SGHAT and CDR2 FQNNGV. CDR3 DNA sequence: TGTGCCAGCAGCAAGACTACTTACTACGAGCAGTACTTC. It codes for CASSKTTYYEQYF.

This clonotype has ten or more counts. The rearrangement joins TRBV6-5 to TRBJ2-7, with 7 bases fitting TRBD1. The V gene's germline CDR1 is MNHEY and CDR2 SVGAGI. This CDR3 comprises 14 residues. V was clipped by 7 bases and J by 5 bases; unmatched bases: 11. The CDR3 DNA is TGTGCCAGCATTTTAAACAGGGGTGCCCACGAGCAGTACTTC. As protein: CASILNRGAHEQYF.

The table lists this clonotype with many counts. The chain links TRBV28 to TRBJ1-5; a weak D match, TRBD1 (6 bases). Trimming shortened V by 3 bases and J by 2 bases, and 14 bases separated the two germline ends. Germline CDR1 MDHEN, CDR2 SYDVKM. The CDR3 extends over 16 amino acids. The CDR3: CASSLPGGEGNQPQHF. The CDR3 DNA follows: TGTGCCAGCAGTTTGCCTGGGGGCGAAGGCAATCAGCCCCAGCATTTT.

The chain couples TRBV6-2 or TRBV6-3 to TRBJ1-1; D is uncertain. The CDR3 has 13 amino acids. With 6 bases removed from V and 3 bases from J, the gap between germline ends came to 11 bases. Germline assignment: CDR1 MNHEY and CDR2 SVGEGT. The CDR3 loop reads CASSSVVDTEAFF. DNA for the CDR3: TGTGCCAGCAGCTCAGTGGTGGACACTGAAGCTTTCTTT.

This clonotype was seen many times. The chain joins TRBV29-1 to TRBJ2-7; 8 nucleotides match TRBD1. J was trimmed by 5 bases and V by 1 base; bases with no gene match: 10. The CDR3 has 15 residues. Looked up from germline, CDR1 is SQVTM and CDR2 is ANQGSEA. The CDR3 DNA sequence: TGCAGCGTTGAAGCCCCAGACAGGGGCCCTCACGAGCAGTACTTC. Protein product: CSVEAPDRGPHEQYF.

In its sample, this clonotype was seen many times. The chain is built from TRBV15 and TRBJ1-2; tentative D call: TRBD1 (6 bases). V was clipped by 0 bases and J by 3 bases, with 14 bases between them. Germline values: CDR1 LNHNV, CDR2 YYDKDF (reference sequence). The CDR3 runs 16 residues. The CDR3 sequence: CATSRDRGVGDYGYTF. The CDR3 DNA reads as TGTGCCACCAGCAGAGATAGGGGGGTCGGTGACTATGGCTACACCTTC.

The gene calls are TRBV30 and TRBJ1-2; weak D call: TRBD1 (5 bases). Germline V lookup: CDR1 GTSNPN, CDR2 SVGIG (reference sequence). Trimming took off 0 bases at V and 7 bases at J, with 18 bases between the two ends. The CDR3 runs to 15 residues. CDR3 region: CAWSVQASAKCGYTF. The CDR3 DNA sequence: TGTGCCTGGAGTGTACAGGCCTCAGCGAAATGTGGCTACACCTTC.

This clonotype was counted ten times or more. The chain combines TRBV6-1 with TRBJ1-2; no clear D. The CDR3 sequence is 15 residues long. The germline gives CDR1 MNHNS, CDR2 SASEGT. V lost 2 bases to trimming and J lost 1 base, with 11 bases between them. The CDR3 region has the DNA TGTGCCAGCAGTGAAATCGATGGGATTAACTATGGCTACACCTTC. Translating it yields CASSEIDGINYGYTF.

This clonotype was recorded many times. The rearrangement links TRBV12-3 or TRBV12-4 to TRBJ1-1, with 7 positions matching TRBD1. Losses at the gene ends were 1 base for V and 1 base for J; bases not matched to a gene: 3. The CDR3 is 15 amino acids. CDR3 in amino acids: CASSLVYRGNTEAFF. As DNA, the CDR3 is TGTGCCAGCAGTTTAGTATACAGGGGGAACACTGAAGCTTTCTTT.

At least ten counts were recorded for this clonotype. The gene calls are TRBV29-1 and TRBJ1-6, with 9 bases identical to TRBD1. V lost 7 bases, J lost 4 bases, and 8 bases stayed unmatched. This CDR3 spans 15 amino acids. Germline V gene data show CDR1 as SQVTM and CDR2 as ANQGSEA. The CDR3 region has the DNA TGCAGCGCTTCCACCGGGACAGGGTATAATTCACCCCTCCACTTT. It specifies CSASTGTGYNSPLHF. The full variable domain, completed using reference TRBV29-1 and TRBJ1-6, is SAVISQKPSRDICQRGTSLTIQCQVDSQVTMMFWYRQQPGQSLTLIATANQGSEATYESGFVIDKFPISRPNLTFSTLTVSNMSPEDSSIYLCSASTGTGYNSPLHFGNGTRLTVT.

CDR3 amino acids: CATPFEFLYGYTF. CDR3 sequence (DNA): TGTGCCACCCCTTTTGAGTTCCTCTATGGCTACACCTTC. The rearrangement joins TRBV6-1 to TRBJ1-2; D call uncertain. The length of the CDR3 is 13 residues. V lost 10 bases and J lost 4, with 16 bases in between. The germline gives CDR1 MNHNS, CDR2 SASEGT.